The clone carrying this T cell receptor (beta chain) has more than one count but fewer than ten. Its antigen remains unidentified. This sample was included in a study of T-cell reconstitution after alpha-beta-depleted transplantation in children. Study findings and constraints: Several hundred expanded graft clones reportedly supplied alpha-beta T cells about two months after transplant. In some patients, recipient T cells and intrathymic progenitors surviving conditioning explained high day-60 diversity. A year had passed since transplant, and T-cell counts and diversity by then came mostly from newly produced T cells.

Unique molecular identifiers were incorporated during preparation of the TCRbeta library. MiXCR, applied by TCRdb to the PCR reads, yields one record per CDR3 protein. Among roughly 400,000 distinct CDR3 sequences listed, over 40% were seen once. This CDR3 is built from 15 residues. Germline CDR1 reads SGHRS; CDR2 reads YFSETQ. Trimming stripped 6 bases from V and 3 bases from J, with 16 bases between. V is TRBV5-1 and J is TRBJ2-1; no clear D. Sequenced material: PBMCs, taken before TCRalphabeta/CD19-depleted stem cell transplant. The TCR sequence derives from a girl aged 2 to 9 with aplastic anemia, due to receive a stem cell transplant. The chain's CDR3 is CASKPHAGDYNEQFF. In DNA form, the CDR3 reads TGCGCCAGCAAGCCCCATGCCGGCGACTACAATGAGCAGTTCTTC.